What follows are 29 T cell receptor beta chains derived from one specimen sequenced in a study of blood T cell repertoires in COVID-19 (dated by TCRdb to 2018 to 2021). Library generation was performed with the immunoSEQ multiplex PCR assay. In its TCRdb copy, this immuneACCESS table keeps in-frame sequences only and misses some clones. Where compared with another copy, unresolved V genes explain less than half of these, and the others have no known cause. This sample gives under 85,000 clones in total; about 84% of them show up just once. Approximately 39% of the sample belongs to the ten largest clones. What was sequenced was peripheral blood. These receptors were obtained from a human donor in a cohort sampled during active COVID-19.

This chain connects TRBV30 to TRBJ1-2; tentative D call: TRBD1 (5 bases). Germline-derived CDR1 and CDR2 are GTSNPN and SVGIG (reference sequence). V lost 4 bases and J 4 bases, leaving 13 bases between the germline ends. The CDR3 runs to 13 residues. CDR3 protein: CAWTRDRPYGYTF. The CDR3 nucleotides are TGTGCCTGGACCCGAGACAGACCCTATGGCTACACCTTC.

The rearrangement uses TRBV7-6 and TRBJ2-1, with TRBD2 identical over 9 bases. Germline V CDR1 and CDR2: SGHVS, FNYEAQ. CDR3 length: 16 amino acids. The ends lost 1 base at V and 5 bases at J; junction bases unmatched: 6. CDR3 loop: CASSLVGSGGHNEQFF. CDR3 bases: TGTGCCAGCAGCTTAGTCGGTAGCGGGGGACACAATGAGCAGTTCTTC.

The rearrangement links TRBV5-4 to TRBJ2-3; D perhaps matches TRBD1 (7 bases). The CDR3 has 17 amino acids. Germline loops: CDR1 SGHNT, CDR2 YYREEE (reference sequence). Trimming cost V 4 bases and J 2 bases, with 20 bases left between them. CDR3 DNA: TGTGCCAGCAGCCAAGGAGGAGGGGGCCTACCCACAGATACGCAGTATTTT. Amino acid sequence: CASSQGGGGLPTDTQYF.

This chain connects TRBV7-9 to TRBJ1-1, with 11 bases matching TRBD1. Germline trimming cut 5 bases from V and 10 bases from J; bases unmatched to any gene: 15. The CDR3 spans 16 residues. Germline V gives CDR1 SEHNR, CDR2 FQNEAQ (reference sequence). The CDR3 DNA follows: TGTGCCAGCAGCGGGGCTCCGGGACAGGGGGTCCCCAGAGCTTTCTTT. Translated: CASSGAPGQGVPRAFF.

This clone was observed once. This chain uses TRBV6-5 with TRBJ1-2; D is undetermined. The CDR3 totals 13 residues. CDR1 is MNHEY, CDR2 SVGAGI, per germline. The ends were cut back, 2 bases at V and 1 base at J, with 5 bases in the middle. The CDR3 DNA sequence: TGTGCCAGCAGTTACCGGGATAACTATGGCTACACCTTC. This codes for CASSYRDNYGYTF.

V and J are TRBV5-4 and TRBJ1-2, with 7 positions matching TRBD1. The CDR3 covers 12 residues. The germline gives CDR1 SGHNT, CDR2 YYREEE (reference sequence). Unmatched junction bases numbered 6, after V lost 0 bases and J lost 13 bases. For the CDR3, the DNA is TGTGCCAGCAGCTTGGAGAGGGGGCATGTCACCTTC. Protein: CASSLERGHVTF.

This chain links TRBV9 with TRBJ1-2; perhaps TRBD1 as D (6 bases). Per germline, CDR1 SGDLS and CDR2 YYNGEE. The CDR3 has 16 amino acids. V was trimmed by 4 bases and J by 6 bases, leaving 22 bases between them. CDR3 protein: CASSPETGGLGDGYTF. The CDR3 DNA follows: TGTGCCAGCAGCCCTGAGACGGGGGGCCTGGGAGATGGCTACACCTTC.

The chain is built from TRBV27 and TRBJ2-5; 9 nucleotides line up with TRBD2. CDR1 is MNHEY, CDR2 SMNVEV, per germline (reference sequence). CDR3 length: 15 amino acids. Germline trimming cut 5 bases from V and 2 bases from J; bases unmatched to any gene: 6. CDR3 nucleotide sequence: TGTGCCAGCAGTCCTCGCGGGGGGGGGCAAGAGACCCAGTACTTC. Translating gives CASSPRGGGQETQYF.

The V and J genes are TRBV24-1 and TRBJ1-5, with TRBD1 matching over 10 bases. Trimming took 4 bases from V and 5 from J; bases not matched to a gene: 7. CDR3 size: 16 residues. Per the germline V gene, CDR1 is KGHDR and CDR2 is SFDVKD. The CDR3 loop reads CATSEPGTGDHQPQHF. Here the CDR3 DNA reads TGTGCCACCAGTGAACCCGGGACAGGGGACCATCAGCCCCAGCATTTT.

This chain links TRBV7-6 with TRBJ2-6; D remains unclear. The CDR3 consists of 15 residues. CDR1 and CDR2 from the germline V gene are SGHVS and FNYEAQ. V was pared by 8 bases and J by 0 bases, with 11 bases between. CDR3 sequence: CASHSSSSGANVLTF. The DNA of the CDR3 is TGTGCCAGCCACTCTTCTAGCTCTGGGGCCAACGTCCTGACTTTC.

CDR3 DNA sequence: TGCGCCAGCAGCCAAGATGCCCGACGGGGGAACATTCAGTACTTC. As protein: CASSQDARRGNIQYF. The chain joins TRBV4-1 to TRBJ2-4, with D perhaps TRBD2 (6 bases). The CDR3 is 15 amino acids. Trimming took off 0 bases at V and 7 bases at J, with 13 bases between the two ends. The germline V gene has CDR1 MGHRA and CDR2 YSYEKL.

The genes are TRBV5-5 and TRBJ1-2, with D perhaps matching TRBD1 (5 bases). The germline gives CDR1 SGHKS, CDR2 YYEKEE (reference sequence). The CDR3 is made up of 14 amino acids. Trimming cost V 4 bases and J 4 bases, with 14 bases left between them. CDR3 protein: CASSLMTAGYGYTF. The CDR3 region has the DNA TGTGCCAGCAGCCTAATGACAGCGGGCTATGGCTACACCTTC.

This clone was detected only once. This chain joins TRBV30 and TRBJ1-1, with 8 positions matching TRBD1. The germline V gene encodes CDR1 GTSNPN and CDR2 SVGIG (reference sequence). This CDR3 has 13 amino acids. The V segment lost 4 bases and the J segment 4 bases; nucleotides outside the gene matches: 5. The CDR3 region is CAWTHDRGTEAFF. The CDR3, as DNA: TGTGCCTGGACCCACGACAGGGGCACTGAAGCTTTCTTT.

The CDR3 nucleotides are TGTGCCAGCAGCCAAGTTTTTAGTAGCACAGATACGCAGTATTTT. Its translation: CASSQVFSSTDTQYF. J is TRBJ2-3 and V is TRBV14, with D hard to call. Trimming took off 1 base at V and 0 bases at J, with 8 bases between the two ends. CDR1 is SGHDN, CDR2 FVKESK, per germline. The CDR3 loop spans 15 amino acids. Filled out from reference TRBV14 and TRBJ2-3, the complete variable domain reads EAGVTQFPSHSVIEKGQTVTLRCDPISGHDNLYWYRRVMGKEIKFLLHFVKESKQDESGMPNNRFLAERTGGTYSTLKVQPAELEDSGVYFCASSQVFSSTDTQYFGPGTRLTVL.

V and J are TRBV11-2 and TRBJ2-4; 9 bases line up with TRBD1. Germline V gene lookup returns CDR1 SGHAT and CDR2 FQNNGV. This CDR3 spans 14 amino acids. V lost 3 bases and J lost 6; bases outside the gene matches: 3. CDR3 sequence reads: CASSFTGGGNIQYF. CDR3 nucleotide sequence: TGTGCCAGCAGCTTTACAGGGGGCGGAAACATTCAGTACTTC.

The V and J genes are TRBV5-4 and TRBJ2-7, with 8 positions matching TRBD1. J lost 5 bases, V lost 4 bases, and 8 bases had no gene match. This CDR3 has 14 amino acids. CDR1 and CDR2 from the germline V gene are SGHNT and YYREEE (reference sequence). The DNA for the CDR3 is TGTGCCAGCAGCCCAAGGACAGGGTACCACGAGCAGTACTTC. Its protein is CASSPRTGYHEQYF.

V is TRBV6-5 and J is TRBJ1-2; 8 bases align to TRBD1. From germline, CDR1 is MNHEY and CDR2 SVGAGI. Losses at the gene ends were 6 bases for V and 0 bases for J; bases not matched to a gene: 6. CDR3 size: 15 residues. The DNA for the CDR3 is TGTGCCAGCAGGGACACAGGGGGTACTAACTATGGCTACACCTTC. Protein sequence: CASRDTGGTNYGYTF.

The chain links TRBV7-8 to TRBJ2-6, with a weak D call TRBD1 (5 bases). This CDR3 spans 17 amino acids. V lost 3 bases and J lost 1, with 13 bases in between. In germline, CDR1 is SGHVS, CDR2 FQNEAQ. DNA of the CDR3: TGTGCCAGCAGCTTCCAGGGTCCGGTTTCTGGGGCCAACGTCCTGACTTTC. This encodes CASSFQGPVSGANVLTF. Variable domain in full (rest from reference TRBV7-8 and TRBJ2-6): GAGVSQSPRYKVAKRGQDVALRCDPISGHVSLFWYQQALGQGPEFLTYFQNEAQLDKSGLPSDRFFAERPEGSVSTLKIQRTQQEDSAVYLCASSFQGPVSGANVLTFGAGSRLTVL.

This rearrangement joins TRBV2 to TRBJ1-5; D unclear. CDR1 and CDR2 (germline): SNHLY, FYNNEI. The CDR3 has 14 residues. V lost 6 bases to trimming and J lost 7 bases, with 16 bases between them. The CDR3 region is CASSPNVAQQPQHF. DNA of the CDR3: TGTGCCAGCAGCCCAAATGTCGCGCAACAGCCCCAGCATTTT.

The chain recombines TRBV5-1 with TRBJ2-7; 8 bases are a match to TRBD2. The CDR3 runs 15 residues. Germline assignment: CDR1 SGHRS and CDR2 YFSETQ. V was clipped by 0 bases and J by 3 bases; unmatched bases: 5. CDR3 loop: CASSLAQRGYYEQYF. The CDR3 DNA reads as TGCGCCAGCAGCTTGGCCCAGCGGGGGTACTACGAGCAGTACTTC.

V gene TRBV28 combines with J gene TRBJ1-1, with TRBD1 identical over 9 bases. Germline trimming cut 5 bases from V and 0 bases from J; bases unmatched to any gene: 10. The CDR3 loop spans 17 amino acids. CDR1 MDHEN and CDR2 SYDVKM come from the germline V gene. The CDR3 DNA follows: TGTGCCAGCAGTGTGTCCGGGACAGGGTATGTGAACACTGAAGCTTTCTTT. Encoded protein: CASSVSGTGYVNTEAFF.

The rearrangement links TRBV18 to TRBJ2-1, with 10 bases that match TRBD2. Germline V gene data show CDR1 as KGHSH and CDR2 as LQKENI. CDR3 length equals 16 residues. The V and J ends lost 5 bases and 2 bases, in that order; junction bases with no gene match: 6. CDR3 in amino acids: CASSTTSGVAYNEQFF. In nucleotides, the CDR3 is TGTGCCAGCTCAACAACTAGCGGGGTCGCCTACAATGAGCAGTTCTTC.

The count of this clone is one. The V gene is TRBV9, the J gene TRBJ1-4; TRBD1 agrees at 8 bases. V gave up 0 bases and J gave up 5 bases; unmatched junction bases: 9. This CDR3 contains 17 residues. CDR1 SGDLS and CDR2 YYNGEE come from the germline V gene. The DNA for the CDR3 is TGTGCCAGCAGCGTAGCCCTCGACAGGGGTACGAATGAAAAACTGTTTTTT. Its translation: CASSVALDRGTNEKLFF.

V usage is TRBV28 and J usage is TRBJ2-5; perhaps TRBD2 as D (6 bases). The CDR3 is made up of 13 amino acids. CDR1 is MDHEN, CDR2 SYDVKM, per germline. Trimming removed 2 bases at V and 4 bases at J, with 8 bases between. Here the CDR3 DNA reads TGTGCCAGCAGTTTACCCGGGAGAGAGACCCAGTACTTC. It codes for CASSLPGRETQYF.

Worth noting for this clone: A junction boundary mismatches the germline segment, possibly from a read error. The rearrangement joins TRBV11-2 to TRBJ2-3; 9 nucleotides line up with TRBD2. Germline values: CDR1 SGHAT, CDR2 FQNNGV. The CDR3 length is 12 residues. The CDR3 DNA sequence: TGTGCCAGCAGCGCAGGAGCGGGGGGTCCGGTTTTT. Translation: CASSAGAGGPVF. The full variable domain, in which reference TRBV11-2 and TRBJ2-3 provide the parts outside the CDR3, is EAGVAQSPRYKIIEKRQSVAFWCNPISGHATLYWYQQILGQGPKLLIQFQNNGVVDDSQLPKDRFSAERLKGVDSTLKIQPAKLEDSAVYLCASSAGAGGPVFGPGTRLTVL.

A word on this clone: At one boundary the junction diverges from the germline segment, which might be a read error. The genes are TRBV2 and TRBJ2-1, with 12 bases aligning to TRBD2. Germline loops: CDR1 SNHLY, CDR2 FYNNEI. The CDR3 runs to 13 residues. The DNA of the CDR3 is TGTGCCAGCAGTGATTCGTCGACTAGCGGGGGACTCTTC. It encodes CASSDSSTSGGLF.

V gene TRBV18 combines with J gene TRBJ1-4; D unresolved. V was shortened by 5 bases and J by 5 bases, with 18 bases between the two germline ends. Germline-derived CDR1 and CDR2 are KGHSH and LQKENI. This CDR3 is built from 16 residues. CDR3 bases: TGTGCCAGCTCAATGGTCCCGGGAGTTGGAAATGAAAAACTGTTTTTT. As protein: CASSMVPGVGNEKLFF.

V and J are TRBV6-5 and TRBJ1-1; possible D gene TRBD1, 5 bases. The CDR3 is made up of 14 amino acids. Germline-derived CDR1 and CDR2 are MNHEY and SVGAGI. Trimming removed 7 bases from V and 7 bases from J, with 19 bases in between. CDR3 bases: TGTGCCAGCAAGCGTCAGGGAAGATTCGGTGAAGCTTTCTTT. Its protein is CASKRQGRFGEAFF.

This clone was observed a few times. CDR3: CASSYLAGGRETQYF. The DNA for the CDR3 is TGTGCCAGCAGTTACCTAGCGGGGGGCAGGGAGACCCAGTACTTC. The chain is built from TRBV28 and TRBJ2-5; 11 positions agree with TRBD2. From germline, CDR1 is MDHEN and CDR2 SYDVKM. The CDR3 is 15 residues long. After removal of 4 bases from V and 5 bases from J, the junction contained 6 bases not matched to a gene.